The 9 T cell receptor beta chains given below trace back to one sample, sequenced in a study of shared clonotypes between healthy human individuals. Sequencing was performed with immunoSEQ multiplex PCR; in TCRdb, only in-frame clones are kept and a portion is missing. The repertoire includes under 1 million clones, roughly 96% of them detected once, and less than 0.25% sits in the top ten. CD45RO-negative CD8 cells positively selected for CCR7 made up the naive population, which excluded terminally differentiated effector memory CD45RA+ cells. Sequenced sample: naive CD8+ T cells sorted from blood. The source of these receptors is a man younger than 40 in good health.

V usage is TRBV9 and J usage is TRBJ2-7; D gene uncertain. Germline V CDR1 and CDR2: SGDLS, YYNGEE. V lost 4 bases, J lost 2 bases, and 13 bases lay in between. The CDR3 runs 14 residues. In DNA form, the CDR3 reads TGTGCCAGCAGCCCCGCCGTGGTCACCTACGAGCAGTACTTC. It translates to CASSPAVVTYEQYF.

CDR3 in DNA: TGTGCCAGCAGCCGTGGGACTCCCCGGTCGGGCTATGGCTACACCTTC. Its translation: CASSRGTPRSGYGYTF. V and J are TRBV28 and TRBJ1-2, with a weak D call TRBD1 (5 bases). The CDR3 spans 16 residues. Trimming took off 6 bases at V and 4 bases at J, with 21 bases between the two ends. Germline values: CDR1 MDHEN, CDR2 SYDVKM.

This clone was recorded once. J is TRBJ2-1 and V is TRBV7-6; D might be TRBD1 or TRBD2, each matching 5 bases. The CDR3 contains 15 residues. Trimming cost V 7 bases and J 2 bases, with 15 bases left between them. Germline CDR1 and CDR2: SGHVS and FNYEAQ. The CDR3 loop reads CASNIGTDTYNEQFF. The CDR3 DNA is TGTGCCAGCAACATCGGGACGGACACCTACAATGAGCAGTTCTTC.

Turning to this clone: Other DNA sequences in this specimen translate into the identical CDR3. The chain couples TRBV7-2 to TRBJ2-7; D ambiguous. The length of the CDR3 is 11 residues. In germline, CDR1 is SGHTA, CDR2 FQGNSA. The ends were cut back, 2 bases at V and 4 bases at J, with 3 bases in the middle. CDR3 nucleotides: TGTGCCAGCAGCTTACAGTACGAGCAGTACTTC. It encodes CASSLQYEQYF.

The chain employs TRBV4-2 and TRBJ2-7; TRBD1 matches at 7 bases. The CDR3 loop spans 15 amino acids. Germline V CDR1 and CDR2: LGHNA, YNFKEQ. V shed 3 bases and J 0 bases; nucleotides not matched to a gene: 5. CDR3 nucleotide sequence: TGTGCCAGCAGCCACTACAGGGGCGCCTCCTACGAGCAGTACTTC. Its translation is CASSHYRGASYEQYF.

This clone was recorded a few times. The J gene is TRBJ2-1, the V gene TRBV25-1; D might be TRBD1 (6 bases). Germline V lookup: CDR1 MGHDK, CDR2 SYGVNS. This CDR3 has 15 residues. V dropped 3 bases and J dropped 0 bases, with 9 bases sitting between them. The CDR3 loop is CASSDGQSSYNEQFF. The CDR3 DNA follows: TGTGCCAGCAGTGACGGACAGAGCTCCTACAATGAGCAGTTCTTC.

This chain connects TRBV6-5 to TRBJ1-1, with TRBD1 identical over 9 bases. Germline CDR1 MNHEY, CDR2 SVGAGI. The CDR3 is made up of 12 amino acids. V was pared by 2 bases and J by 10 bases, with 2 bases of the junction left unmatched. The CDR3 bases are TGTGCCAGCAGTTACCTGGGACAGGGAGCTTTCTTT. Its protein product is CASSYLGQGAFF.

In DNA, the CDR3 is TGTGCCAGCAGCTCCGGACTAGCGGACAATGAGCAGTTCTTC. This encodes CASSSGLADNEQFF. This chain joins TRBV7-9 and TRBJ2-1; 10 nucleotides agree with TRBD2. Germline V gene lookup returns CDR1 SEHNR and CDR2 FQNEAQ (reference sequence). Unmatched junction bases numbered 2, after V lost 4 bases and J lost 5 bases. This CDR3 is built from 14 residues.

This clone has just one count. The chain uses TRBV14 and TRBJ2-7, with 10 bases lining up with TRBD2. Germline V gene data show CDR1 as SGHDN and CDR2 as FVKESK. The CDR3 has 14 amino acids. The ends lost 4 bases at V and 2 bases at J; junction bases unmatched: 2. CDR3 sequence: CASSLSGGTYEQYF. In DNA form, the CDR3 reads TGTGCCAGCAGCCTTAGCGGGGGGACCTACGAGCAGTACTTC.